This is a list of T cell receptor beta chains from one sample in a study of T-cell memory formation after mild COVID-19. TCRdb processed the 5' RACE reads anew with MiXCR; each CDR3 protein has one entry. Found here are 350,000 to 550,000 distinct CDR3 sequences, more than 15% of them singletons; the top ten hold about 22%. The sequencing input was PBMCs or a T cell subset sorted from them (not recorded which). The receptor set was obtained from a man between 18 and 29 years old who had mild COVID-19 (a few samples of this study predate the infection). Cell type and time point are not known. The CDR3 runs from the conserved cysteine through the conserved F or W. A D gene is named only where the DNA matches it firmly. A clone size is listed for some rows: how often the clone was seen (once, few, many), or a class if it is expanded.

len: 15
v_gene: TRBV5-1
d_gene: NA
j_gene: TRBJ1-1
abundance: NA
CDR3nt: TGCGCCAGCAGGGGTGGAGCCCCGGGCGGCACTGAAGCTTTCTTT
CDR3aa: CASRGGAPGGTEAFF

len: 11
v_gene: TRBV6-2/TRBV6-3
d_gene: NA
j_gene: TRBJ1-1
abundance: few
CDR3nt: TGTGCCAGCAGTGACGTCACTGAAGCTTTCTTT
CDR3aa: CASSDVTEAFF

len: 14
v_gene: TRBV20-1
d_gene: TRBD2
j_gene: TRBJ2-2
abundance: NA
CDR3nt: TGCAGTGCTAGATTGGGCGGGGGGACCGGGGAGCTGTTTTTT
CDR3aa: CSARLGGGTGELFF

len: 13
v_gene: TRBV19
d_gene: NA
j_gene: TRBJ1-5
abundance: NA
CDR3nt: TGTGCCAGTAGTAGGGACTACAATCAGCCCCAGCATTTT
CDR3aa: CASSRDYNQPQHF

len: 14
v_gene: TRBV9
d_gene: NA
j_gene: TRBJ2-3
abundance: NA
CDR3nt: TGTGCCAGCAGCGTGAGGTTCCTCGGGGATACGCAGTATTTT
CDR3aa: CASSVRFLGDTQYF

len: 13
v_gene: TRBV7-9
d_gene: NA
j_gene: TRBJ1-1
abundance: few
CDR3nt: TGTGCCGGCAGGGCCAGGAAGAACACTGAAGCTTTCTTT
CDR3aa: CAGRARKNTEAFF

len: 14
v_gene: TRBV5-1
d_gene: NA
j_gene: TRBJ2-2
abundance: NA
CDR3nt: TGCGCCACGAACAGCGGACGGAACACCGGGGAGCTGTTTTTT
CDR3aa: CATNSGRNTGELFF

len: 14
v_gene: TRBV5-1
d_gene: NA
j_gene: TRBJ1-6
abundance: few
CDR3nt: TGCGCCAGCAGCTTGTCCGGACGTAATTCACCCCTCCACTTT
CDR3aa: CASSLSGRNSPLHF

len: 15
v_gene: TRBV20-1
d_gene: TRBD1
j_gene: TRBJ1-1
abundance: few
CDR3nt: TGCAGTGCTAGAATCAGGGGGCGCGGAGGGACTGAAGCTTTCTTT
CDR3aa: CSARIRGRGGTEAFF

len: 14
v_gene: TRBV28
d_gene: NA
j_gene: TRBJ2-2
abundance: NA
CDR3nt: TGTGCCAGCAGAGAAGGGGGGAACACCGGGGAGCTGTTTTTT
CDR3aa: CASREGGNTGELFF

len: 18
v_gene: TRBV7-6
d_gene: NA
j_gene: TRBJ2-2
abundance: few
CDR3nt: TGTGCCAGCAGCACAACCGGTGGAGGGAGCCTGGGGACCGGGGAGCTGTTTTTT
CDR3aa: CASSTTGGGSLGTGELFF

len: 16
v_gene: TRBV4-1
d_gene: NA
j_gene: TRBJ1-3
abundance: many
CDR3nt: TGCGCCAGCAGCCCCTACAGGGACGCCTCTGGAAACACCATATATTTT
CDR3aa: CASSPYRDASGNTIYF

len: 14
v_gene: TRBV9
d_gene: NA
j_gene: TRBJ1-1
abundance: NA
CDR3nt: TGTGCCAGCAGCCCGGCGGGAGAACACACTGAAGCTTTCTTT
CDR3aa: CASSPAGEHTEAFF

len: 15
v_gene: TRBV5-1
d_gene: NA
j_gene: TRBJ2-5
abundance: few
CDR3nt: TGCGCCAGCAGCCTTAACAGTAACTACCAAGAGACCCAGTACTTC
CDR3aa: CASSLNSNYQETQYF

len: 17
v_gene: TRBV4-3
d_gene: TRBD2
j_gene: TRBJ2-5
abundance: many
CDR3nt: TGCGCCAGCAGCCCACAAGGACTAGCGGGGAATGGGGAGACCCAGTACTTC
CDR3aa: CASSPQGLAGNGETQYF

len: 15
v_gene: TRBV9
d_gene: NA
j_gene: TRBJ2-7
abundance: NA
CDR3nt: TGTGCCAGCAGCGTAGCGGGCGGGGAGACCTACGAGCAGTACTTC
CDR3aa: CASSVAGGETYEQYF

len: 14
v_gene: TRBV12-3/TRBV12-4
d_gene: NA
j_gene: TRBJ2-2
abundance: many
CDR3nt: TGTGCCAGCAGTTTAGGTGCCAGCACCGGGGAGCTGTTTTTT
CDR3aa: CASSLGASTGELFF

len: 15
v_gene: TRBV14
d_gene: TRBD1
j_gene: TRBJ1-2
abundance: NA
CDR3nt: TGTGCCAGCAGCCGAGGACAGGGGACTATCTATGGCTACACCTTC
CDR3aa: CASSRGQGTIYGYTF